A single sample gave rise to the 22 T cell receptor beta chains below, sequenced in a study of T cells in Graves' hyperthyroidism and ophthalmopathy. Regions amplified from RNA transcripts were the TCR beta CDR3 regions. The study used the HTBI primer set for a first-round RT-PCR of the TCR CDR3. Via MiXCR, TCRdb re-called the multiplex PCR reads, giving one row per CDR3 protein. The sample yields nearly 600,000 distinct CDR3 sequences, over 11% seen once. The material sequenced was blood. These receptors were collected from a woman under 40 with Graves' hyperthyroidism that later progressed to Graves' ophthalmopathy.

In its sample, this clonotype was seen many times. The chain links TRBV20-1 to TRBJ2-3; D gene ambiguous. This CDR3 spans 13 amino acids. V lost 5 bases to trimming and J lost 2 bases, with 11 bases between them. The germline V gene has CDR1 DFQATT and CDR2 SNEGSKA (reference sequence). The CDR3 nucleotides read TGCAGTGCTGGCGCAATGAACACAGATACGCAGTATTTT. This translates into CSAGAMNTDTQYF.

At least ten counts were recorded for this clonotype. The V call is TRBV12-3 or TRBV12-4, the J call TRBJ2-7; D remains ambiguous. V lost 6 bases, J lost 6 bases, and 21 bases lay in between. CDR3 length: 15 amino acids. CDR3 amino acids: CASSPAAGPVGEQYF. CDR3 in DNA: TGTGCCAGCAGCCCCGCCGCCGGGCCGGTAGGCGAGCAGTACTTC.

This clonotype was detected ten times or more. This sequence joins TRBV11-2 and TRBJ2-7; no reliable D call. CDR1 SGHAT and CDR2 FQNNGV come from the germline V gene. CDR3 length: 16 amino acids. Trimming left V 5 bases short and J 5 bases short, with 22 bases between. The CDR3 reads CASSTDYQAYGDEQYF. Written as DNA, the CDR3 is TGTGCCAGCAGCACCGATTATCAGGCATACGGAGACGAGCAGTACTTC.

This clonotype was picked up many times. The genes are TRBV10-3 and TRBJ2-1, with 7 bases aligning to TRBD2. The germline CDR1 and CDR2 sequences are ENHRY and SYGVKD. V lost 3 bases and J lost 3; bases outside the gene matches: 5. This CDR3 has 15 amino acids. CDR3 DNA sequence: TGTGCCATCAGTGAAAATGCGGGAGACTACAATGAGCAGTTCTTC. Residues: CAISENAGDYNEQFF.

This clonotype occurred many times. The chain links TRBV3-1 to TRBJ1-1; maybe TRBD1 (6 bases). Germline values: CDR1 LGHDT, CDR2 YNNKEL (reference sequence). The ends were cut back, 3 bases at V and 4 bases at J, with 12 bases in the middle. The CDR3 is made up of 14 amino acids. Written as DNA, the CDR3 is TGTGCCAGCAGCCACAGGGGTGGCGGCACTGAAGCTTTCTTT. Residues: CASSHRGGGTEAFF.

V and J are TRBV20-1 and TRBJ2-7, with D perhaps TRBD2 (6 bases). With 6 bases removed from V and 3 bases from J, the gap between germline ends came to 12 bases. The CDR3 extends over 12 amino acids. Looked up from germline, CDR1 is DFQATT and CDR2 is SNEGSKA (reference sequence). This chain's CDR3 is CSATGDFYEQYF. The CDR3 nucleotides read TGCAGTGCGACGGGAGACTTCTACGAGCAGTACTTC.

The chain joins TRBV5-1 to TRBJ1-1; a possible D gene is TRBD1 (5 bases). Germline lookup yields CDR1 SGHRS and CDR2 YFSETQ. The CDR3 totals 13 residues. V lost 6 bases and J lost 3, with 12 bases in between. The CDR3 sequence: CASMGQVDTEAFF. CDR3 nucleotide sequence: TGCGCCAGCATGGGGCAAGTGGACACTGAAGCTTTCTTT.

A single count supports this clonotype. V gene TRBV10-1 combines with J gene TRBJ2-7; 10 bases are a match to TRBD2. CDR1 is WNHNN, CDR2 SYGVQD, per germline (reference sequence). CDR3 length: 15 amino acids. The junction had 8 bases not matched to a gene; V was cut back by 2 bases and J by 7 bases. The chain's CDR3 is CASSESGTSVVEQYF. CDR3 coding DNA: TGCGCCAGCAGTGAGAGCGGGACTAGCGTAGTAGAGCAGTACTTC.

This clonotype was counted many times. The chain recombines TRBV12-3 or TRBV12-4 with TRBJ1-5, with D tentatively TRBD1 (5 bases). Trimming cost V 3 bases and J 2 bases, with 11 bases left between them. There are 15 residues in the CDR3. The CDR3 region has the DNA TGTGCCAGCAGTTTTATAGGAGGGGGCAATCAGCCCCAGCATTTT. It codes for CASSFIGGGNQPQHF.

CDR3: CASSLRAGQGNEQYF. As DNA, the CDR3 is TGTGCCAGCAGCTTACGGGCTGGACAGGGGAACGAGCAGTACTTC. The V call is TRBV7-9, the J call TRBJ2-7, with 9 bases matching TRBD1. The V segment lost 2 bases and the J segment 5 bases; nucleotides outside the gene matches: 7. CDR1 SEHNR and CDR2 FQNEAQ come from the germline V gene (reference sequence). The length of the CDR3 is 15 residues.

This clonotype was found many times. The chain combines TRBV9 with TRBJ2-3, with 8 positions matching TRBD2. The CDR3 extends over 19 amino acids. CDR1 is SGDLS and CDR2 is YYNGEE in the germline V gene. Germline trimming cut 3 bases from V and 1 base from J; bases unmatched to any gene: 16. The CDR3 sequence is CASSASGAGGRLGTDTQYF. The CDR3 region has the DNA TGTGCCAGCAGCGCCTCAGGGGCGGGAGGCCGACTTGGCACAGATACGCAGTATTTT. Supplemented by reference TRBV9 and TRBJ2-3, the full variable domain reads DSGVTQTPKHLITATGQRVTLRCSPRSGDLSVYWYQQSLDQGLQFLIQYYNGEERAKGNILERFSAQQFPDLHSELNLSSLELGDSALYFCASSASGAGGRLGTDTQYFGPGTRLTVL.

With respect to this clonotype: The conserved phenylalanine or tryptophan is not found at the CDR3 terminus, so this likely reflects a read error. This sequence joins TRBV20-1 and TRBJ1-1; 7 bases map to TRBD1. The V gene's germline CDR1 is DFQATT and CDR2 SNEGSKA (reference sequence). V shed 0 bases and J 5 bases; nucleotides not matched to a gene: 6. The CDR3 runs to 14 residues. The CDR3 region is CSARDPTGWTEAFL. CDR3 sequence (DNA): TGCAGTGCTAGAGATCCGACAGGGTGGACTGAAGCTTTCCTT.

The sample holds many counts of this clonotype. The chain links TRBV7-9 to TRBJ1-2; possible D gene TRBD1, 6 bases. Germline CDR1 reads SEHNR; CDR2 reads FQNEAQ (reference sequence). V was clipped by 5 bases and J by 8 bases, with 18 bases between them. The CDR3 extends over 14 amino acids. CDR3 in DNA: TGTGCCAGCAGCACCCGACAGGAACTAGACGGCTACACCTTC. Its protein is CASSTRQELDGYTF.

This clonotype was observed at least ten times. The V gene is TRBV20-1, the J gene TRBJ2-4; the D gene is possibly TRBD2 (6 bases). The CDR3 extends over 15 amino acids. From germline, CDR1 is DFQATT and CDR2 SNEGSKA (reference sequence). V dropped 5 bases and J dropped 7 bases, with 21 bases sitting between them. The CDR3: CSAEAGGKRGNIQYF. CDR3 coding DNA: TGCAGTGCTGAGGCAGGAGGGAAGAGGGGTAACATTCAGTACTTC.

This clonotype appeared many times. The rearrangement links TRBV6-1 to TRBJ2-5; no clear D gene. This CDR3 is 13 amino acids long. Between the trimmed V and J ends, which lost 5 bases and 5 bases, there was a span of 12 bases. Germline V gene sequence: CDR1 MNHNS, CDR2 SASEGT. The DNA of the CDR3 is TGTGCCAGCAGTTGGGTCCCTCTGGAGACCCAGTACTTC. It is translated as CASSWVPLETQYF.

V is TRBV27 and J is TRBJ2-7; D possibly matches TRBD1 or TRBD2 (5 bases each). The V and J ends lost 2 bases and 12 bases respectively, with 14 bases between them. In germline, CDR1 is MNHEY, CDR2 SMNVEV (reference sequence). This CDR3 has 12 amino acids. The CDR3 protein is CASSLKGRWLYF. CDR3 nucleotide sequence: TGTGCCAGCAGTTTAAAGGGGAGATGGCTGTACTTC.

J is TRBJ1-1 and V is TRBV4-3; tentative D call: TRBD1 (6 bases). Germline assignment: CDR1 LGHNA and CDR2 YSLEER. This CDR3 spans 15 amino acids. V lost 0 bases, J lost 11 bases, and 19 bases lay in between. CDR3 nucleotide sequence: TGCGCCAGCAGCCAAGATTTAGGGGGGACGCTTAGGGCTTTCTTT. This translates into CASSQDLGGTLRAFF.

Of note for this clonotype: A much larger clone sits a single nucleotide away, making a read error possible. This chain uses TRBV29-1 with TRBJ2-1; 7 bases are a match to TRBD2. V lost 4 bases and J lost 2; bases outside the gene matches: 5. The CDR3 spans 14 residues. Germline lookup yields CDR1 SQVTM and CDR2 ANQGSEA. For the CDR3, the DNA is TGCAGCGTTGTACGGGAGGAACCCTACAATGAGCAGTTCTTC. Its translation: CSVVREEPYNEQFF.

This clonotype showed up many times. V and J are TRBV28 and TRBJ2-7; D uncertain. Looked up from germline, CDR1 is MDHEN and CDR2 is SYDVKM. V shed 10 bases and J shed 7 bases, with 17 bases lying between them. The CDR3 totals 12 residues. The DNA for the CDR3 is TGTGCCATCCATGGGCCCTTTTCGGAGCAGTACTTC. Amino acids: CAIHGPFSEQYF. Looking up the rest from reference TRBV28 and TRBJ2-7 gives the full variable domain: DVKVTQSSRYLVKRTGEKVFLECVQDMDHENMFWYRQDPGLGLRLIYFSYDVKMKEKGDIPEGYSVSREKKERFSLILESASTNQTSMYLCAIHGPFSEQYFGPGTRLTVT.

This clonotype was picked up one time. V usage is TRBV7-9 and J usage is TRBJ2-7, with a possible D match to TRBD1 (5 bases). There are 15 residues in the CDR3. CDR1 SEHNR and CDR2 FQNEAQ come from the germline V gene (reference sequence). CDR3 sequence (DNA): TGTGTCGTCCCCTCAATTGGGGCCTTATTCTACGAGCAGTACTTC. Encoded protein: CVVPSIGALFYEQYF. The variable domain in full, completed from reference TRBV7-9 and TRBJ2-7, reads DTGVSQNPRHKITKRGQNVTFRCDPISEHNRLYWYRQTLGQGPEFLTYFQNEAQLEKSRLLSDRFSAERPKGSFSTLEIQRTEQGDSAMYLCVVPSIGALFYEQYFGPGTRLTVT.

The sample holds many counts of this clonotype. V gene TRBV6-5 combines with J gene TRBJ2-4, with a tentative D call TRBD2 (7 bases). Per the germline V gene, CDR1 is MNHEY and CDR2 is SVGAGI. V was shortened by 2 bases and J by 0 bases, with 23 bases between the two germline ends. The CDR3 spans 20 residues. CDR3 residues: CASSYGVGGQMILAKNIQYF. DNA of the CDR3: TGTGCCAGCAGTTACGGTGTCGGGGGGCAAATGATTCTAGCCAAAAACATTCAGTACTTC.

This clonotype appeared many times. The rearrangement links TRBV19 to TRBJ2-5; 8 nucleotides line up with TRBD2. Germline V gives CDR1 LNHDA, CDR2 SQIVND (reference sequence). V shed 8 bases, J shed 2 bases, and the junction held 7 bases outside the gene matches. The CDR3 length is 14 residues. The chain's CDR3 is CASGIAGSQETQYF. CDR3 nucleotides: TGTGCCAGTGGCATAGCGGGATCACAAGAGACCCAGTACTTC.